One sample yielded the 27 T cell receptor beta chains listed below, sequenced in a study of low-dose radiotherapy and immunotherapy resistance in tumors. The sample's time point: after trial treatment. Treatment specified: LDRT plus nivolumab, ipilimumab, low-dose cyclophosphamide and aspirin (RACIN trial). Alpha and beta chains were covered, as first-strand cDNA relied on TRAV- and TRBV-specific primers. TCR amplification ran roughly 20 PCR cycles using constant-region and V-primer adapter primers. TCRdb re-called the reads with MiXCR, one entry per CDR3 protein. Among roughly 90,000 distinct CDR3 sequences listed, roughly 20% were seen once. The sequencing here drew on PBMCs, taken after low-dose radiotherapy plus immunotherapy. The receptor source for this set is a female donor with ovarian cancer.

This clonotype was seen many times. The genes are TRBV4-2 and TRBJ2-1; 8 positions match TRBD2. Germline V gene lookup returns CDR1 LGHNA and CDR2 YNFKEQ. The CDR3 consists of 19 residues. The ends lost 0 bases at V and 15 bases at J; junction bases unmatched: 25. The CDR3 spells CASSQDLGSGGGTIGRLFF. CDR3 coding DNA: TGTGCCAGCAGCCAAGATTTGGGGAGCGGGGGCGGTACAATCGGCAGATTGTTCTTC.

This chain uses TRBV20-1 with TRBJ2-7, with 8 bases fitting TRBD1. CDR1 and CDR2 from the germline V gene are DFQATT and SNEGSKA (reference sequence). V dropped 0 bases and J dropped 4; count of bases not matched to a gene: 11. The CDR3 runs 16 residues. The CDR3 DNA follows: TGCAGTGCTAGAGATTTGGGGTCAGGGGGCAAGTACGAGCAGTACTTC. Its protein product is CSARDLGSGGKYEQYF.

This clonotype appeared a few times. This chain connects TRBV7-3 to TRBJ2-5; 8 positions agree with TRBD1. V was clipped by 5 bases and J by 1 base; unmatched bases: 6. This CDR3 is built from 15 residues. CDR1 SGHTA and CDR2 FQGTGA come from the germline V gene. This chain's CDR3 is CASSRTTGVQETQYF. CDR3 coding DNA: TGTGCCAGCAGCCGAACGACAGGGGTCCAAGAGACCCAGTACTTC. Based on the CDR3 plus reference TRBV7-3 and TRBJ2-5, the full variable domain is GAGVSQTPSNKVTEKGKYVELRCDPISGHTALYWYRQSLGQGPEFLIYFQGTGAADDSGLPNDRFFAVRPEGSVSTLKIQRTERGDSAVYLCASSRTTGVQETQYFGPGTRLLVL.

In this sample, this clonotype turned up many times. The V call is TRBV5-8, the J call TRBJ2-1; 7 nucleotides match TRBD2. V shed 4 bases and J 4 bases; nucleotides not matched to a gene: 8. The CDR3 is 15 amino acids. The V gene's germline CDR1 is SGHTS and CDR2 YDEGEE. CDR3 DNA sequence: TGTGCCAGCAGCCCCGGGACTACCCTATACAATGAGCAGTTCTTC. Translated, it gives CASSPGTTLYNEQFF.

In its sample, this clonotype was seen many times. The rearrangement uses TRBV11-2 and TRBJ2-2; D remains ambiguous. Germline V gene sequence: CDR1 SGHAT, CDR2 FQNNGV. The CDR3 has 16 amino acids. The V end was cut by 2 bases, the J end by 0 bases, with 10 bases between. The CDR3 is CASSLQLGPNTGELFF. The CDR3, as DNA: TGTGCCAGCAGCTTACAGCTGGGCCCGAACACCGGGGAGCTGTTTTTT.

This clonotype was seen many times. The chain has TRBV5-6 and TRBJ2-1; 11 bases map to TRBD2. V lost 4 bases to trimming and J lost 7 bases; unmatched junction nucleotides: 7. Germline CDR1 reads SGHDT; CDR2 reads YYEEEE. The CDR3 consists of 15 residues. CDR3 nucleotides: TGTGCCAGCAGCCTGACTAGCGGGATTTGGAATGAGCAGTTCTTC. It codes for CASSLTSGIWNEQFF.

This clonotype was seen repeatedly, ten times or more. This chain links TRBV19 with TRBJ1-3; 8 bases line up with TRBD1. The CDR3 contains 14 residues. The germline V gene encodes CDR1 LNHDA and CDR2 SQIVND (reference sequence). After removal of 11 bases from V and 6 bases from J, the junction contained 12 bases not matched to a gene. The CDR3 region has the DNA TGTGCCTCAACTAGCCAGGGGGCTGAAAACACCATATATTTT. As protein: CASTSQGAENTIYF. Complete variable domain (other parts from reference TRBV19 and TRBJ1-3): DGGITQSPKYLFRKEGQNVTLSCEQNLNHDAMYWYRQDPGQGLRLIYYSQIVNDFQKGDIAEGYSVSREKKESFPLTVTSAQKNPTAFYLCASTSQGAENTIYFGEGSWLTVV.

V usage is TRBV12-3 or TRBV12-4 and J usage is TRBJ2-3; 8 bases are a match to TRBD1. Trimming took 6 bases from V and 1 from J; bases not matched to a gene: 9. The CDR3 has 16 amino acids. The CDR3 DNA reads as TGTGCCAGCAGGGTCGGTCCGGGACAGGGCACAGATACGCAGTATTTT. It yields the protein CASRVGPGQGTDTQYF.

The table lists this clonotype with many counts. The V and J genes are TRBV14 and TRBJ2-5; tentative D call: TRBD2 (6 bases). Trimming left V 0 bases short and J 4 bases short, with 12 bases between. The CDR3 runs to 15 residues. The germline V gene encodes CDR1 SGHDN and CDR2 FVKESK. The CDR3 loop reads CASSQDLGSGETQYF. CDR3 sequence (DNA): TGTGCCAGCAGCCAAGATCTCGGGAGCGGAGAGACCCAGTACTTC.

The rearrangement uses TRBV4-2 and TRBJ2-5, with unresolved D. V was cut by 0 bases and J by 3 bases, with 11 bases left in between. Germline V gene data show CDR1 as LGHNA and CDR2 as YNFKEQ. This CDR3 has 15 amino acids. For the CDR3, the DNA is TGTGCCAGCAGCCAAGAGGTACGGATTGAAGAGACCCAGTACTTC. Amino acids: CASSQEVRIEETQYF.

In its sample, this clonotype was seen many times. The V call is TRBV12-3 or TRBV12-4, the J call TRBJ1-1; D perhaps matches TRBD1 (6 bases). Deletions cut 2 bases from V and 10 bases from J, with 14 bases between. This CDR3 spans 13 amino acids. The DNA for the CDR3 is TGTGCCAGCAGTTTATTTCAGGGGCTAAGAGCTTTCTTT. Its protein is CASSLFQGLRAFF.

On this clonotype: Since a far larger clone is one base different, this is likely a read error. As DNA, the CDR3 is TGTGCCAGCAGTTCCCCCGACCGAGGGGACCATGGCTACACCTTC. It codes for CASSSPDRGDHGYTF. The chain employs TRBV28 and TRBJ1-2; D might be TRBD1 (5 bases). Germline CDR1 MDHEN, CDR2 SYDVKM. Trimming took 4 bases from V and 6 from J, leaving 18 bases between them. The CDR3 extends over 15 amino acids.

This clonotype has a count of ten or more. V gene TRBV20-1 combines with J gene TRBJ1-4, with TRBD1 matching 7 bases. This CDR3 spans 14 amino acids. Germline CDR1 DFQATT, CDR2 SNEGSKA (reference sequence). V lost 5 bases to trimming and J lost 8 bases; unmatched junction nucleotides: 11. The CDR3 DNA reads as TGCAGTGCTGACAGGGATGGAGGGAGGGAAAAACTGTTTTTT. The encoded protein is CSADRDGGREKLFF.

This clonotype was recorded at least ten times. This chain joins TRBV5-1 and TRBJ1-1, with 8 bases identical to TRBD1. CDR1 SGHRS and CDR2 YFSETQ come from the germline V gene. CDR3 size: 14 residues. With 4 bases clipped from V and 1 base from J, the junction kept 3 bases outside the gene matches. Here the CDR3 reads CASSRGTGNTEAFF. CDR3 nucleotide sequence: TGCGCCAGCAGCCGCGGGACAGGGAACACTGAAGCTTTCTTT.

This chain connects TRBV28 to TRBJ2-3; D not certain. Trimming shortened V by 7 bases and J by 2 bases, and 13 bases separated the two germline ends. Per germline, CDR1 MDHEN and CDR2 SYDVKM. The CDR3 is 14 amino acids. CDR3 coding DNA: TGTGCCAGCACGAGACGCGGTTTCACAGATACGCAGTATTTT. Its translation: CASTRRGFTDTQYF.

This clonotype was seen at least ten times. The chain carries TRBV9 and TRBJ2-7; D gene uncertain. V shed 0 bases and J shed 2 bases, with 9 bases lying between them. CDR3 size: 14 residues. Germline CDR1 reads SGDLS; CDR2 reads YYNGEE. In nucleotides, the CDR3 is TGTGCCAGCAGCGTAGGGGTAGGACCCTACGAGCAGTACTTC. Translated, it gives CASSVGVGPYEQYF.

In regard to this clonotype: One base separates it from a far larger clone, so it is likely a read error. The J gene is TRBJ2-7, the V gene TRBV2; perhaps D is TRBD1 or TRBD2 (6 bases each). V lost 0 bases, J lost 7 bases, and 19 bases lay in between. Germline assignment: CDR1 SNHLY and CDR2 FYNNEI. The CDR3 covers 16 residues. CDR3 sequence (DNA): TGTGCCAGCAGTGAAGCGCGGTCAGCTTGGGGGGCTGAGCAGTACTTC. Amino acids: CASSEARSAWGAEQYF.

J is TRBJ1-1 and V is TRBV30; D may be TRBD1 (5 bases). The germline V gene encodes CDR1 GTSNPN and CDR2 SVGIG (reference sequence). V was shortened by 0 bases and J by 2 bases, with 10 bases between the two germline ends. The CDR3 has 14 amino acids. The CDR3 sequence: CAWSVGQANTEAFF. DNA of the CDR3: TGTGCCTGGAGTGTGGGGCAGGCCAACACTGAAGCTTTCTTT.

This clonotype was picked up one time. J is TRBJ2-2 and V is TRBV29-1; TRBD2 aligns across 7 bases. CDR1 is SQVTM and CDR2 is ANQGSEA in the germline V gene. Trimming removed 7 bases from V and 2 bases from J; junction bases left unmatched: 7. CDR3 length equals 14 residues. The CDR3 DNA is TGCAGCGGTGCTGGGGGGGTTAACACCGGGGAGCTGTTTTTT. Protein sequence: CSGAGGVNTGELFF.

At least ten counts were recorded for this clonotype. The chain joins TRBV11-3 to TRBJ1-6; TRBD1 matches at 7 bases. The V segment lost 6 bases and the J segment 8 bases; nucleotides outside the gene matches: 7. Germline V gene sequence: CDR1 SGHNT, CDR2 YENEEA. The CDR3 is 14 amino acids. DNA of the CDR3: TGTGCCAGCAGTGGACAGGCCCAACATTCACCCCTCCACTTT. Residues: CASSGQAQHSPLHF.

The sample holds many counts of this clonotype. The rearrangement links TRBV6-6 to TRBJ1-1; possible D gene TRBD1, 6 bases. Trimming took 6 bases from V and 3 from J, leaving 8 bases between them. There are 12 residues in the CDR3. CDR1 is MNHNY, CDR2 SVGAGI, per germline (reference sequence). The CDR3 spells CASRGGHTEAFF. CDR3 DNA sequence: TGTGCCAGCAGGGGGGGGCACACTGAAGCTTTCTTT.

The chain combines TRBV19 with TRBJ1-2; D is unresolved. V lost 6 bases, J lost 3 bases, and 14 bases lay in between. CDR1 LNHDA and CDR2 SQIVND come from the germline V gene (reference sequence). CDR3 size: 14 residues. CDR3 DNA sequence: TGTGCCAGTAGGACGGACGGAACATACTATGGCTACACCTTC. Translating it yields CASRTDGTYYGYTF.

This clonotype was seen repeatedly, ten times or more. The chain links TRBV10-2 to TRBJ1-1; D might be TRBD1 (6 bases). This CDR3 is 14 amino acids long. Trimming left V 7 bases short and J 3 bases short, with 15 bases between. Looked up from germline, CDR1 is WSHSY and CDR2 is SAAADI. The CDR3 loop reads CASTPSGVDTEAFF. The CDR3 DNA follows: TGCGCCAGCACCCCTTCAGGGGTGGACACTGAAGCTTTCTTT.

This clonotype was recorded at least ten times. This chain uses TRBV3-1 with TRBJ1-2; maybe TRBD1 (5 bases). Germline V gene sequence: CDR1 LGHDT, CDR2 YNNKEL (reference sequence). The CDR3 covers 15 residues. The V gene lost 0 bases and the J gene lost 7 bases, with 15 bases spanning the gap. CDR3 residues: CASSQDRVAGGGYTF. The DNA for the CDR3 is TGTGCCAGCAGCCAAGACAGGGTGGCCGGGGGTGGCTACACCTTC. Full variable domain (remainder filled in from reference TRBV3-1 and TRBJ1-2): DTAVSQTPKYLVTQMGNDKSIKCEQNLGHDTMYWYKQDSKKFLKIMFSYNNKELIINETVPNRFSPKSPDKAHLNLHINSLELGDSAVYFCASSQDRVAGGGYTFGSGTRLTVV.

Concerning this clonotype: A far larger clone differs by one base, so this is likely a read error. It is likely a read error, because the conserved phenylalanine at the end of the CDR3 is missing. The chain combines TRBV5-8 with TRBJ1-1; no definite D call. The CDR3 is 16 residues long. Germline CDR1 reads SGHTS; CDR2 reads YDEGEE. V was shortened by 4 bases and J by 4 bases, with 20 bases between the two germline ends. The CDR3 coding sequence is TGTGCCAGCAGCACCGGCCCCGGAGGGAGGCCCACTGAAGCTTTCTTG. Residues: CASSTGPGGRPTEAFL.

This clonotype was counted many times. This rearrangement joins TRBV28 to TRBJ2-5, with 16 bases that match TRBD2. V lost 6 bases, J lost 5 bases, and 9 bases stayed unmatched. Germline V gene sequence: CDR1 MDHEN, CDR2 SYDVKM. The CDR3 extends over 17 amino acids. The CDR3 is CASREGLAGGLKETQYF. The CDR3 nucleotides read TGTGCCAGCAGAGAGGGACTAGCGGGGGGGCTGAAGGAGACCCAGTACTTC.

At least ten counts were recorded for this clonotype. The V call is TRBV6-5, the J call TRBJ2-5; 8 positions match TRBD2. The length of the CDR3 is 12 residues. Per germline, CDR1 MNHEY and CDR2 SVGAGI. The ends lost 6 bases at V and 7 bases at J; junction bases unmatched: 4. CDR3 residues: CASSRAGGTQYF. DNA of the CDR3: TGTGCCAGCAGCAGGGCGGGAGGGACCCAGTACTTC.